Shown below are 6 T cell receptor beta chains from a single sample sequenced in a study of immune heterogeneity within non-small cell lung tumors. The authors used 600 ng of bulk tumor genomic DNA per sample as template. Surgical sampling yielded several biopsies per primary tumor (spaced far apart). Each patient presented with untreated, newly diagnosed non-small cell lung cancer and received curative surgery. The TCR beta CDR3 region was amplified by multiplex PCR employing 32 V and 13 J primers. TCRdb ran MiXCR on the multiplex PCR reads and lists one entry per CDR3 protein. The profile shows 2,000 to 2,500 distinct CDR3 sequences, about 30% of them singletons. The specimen was lung tumor tissue. Receptors originate from a man aged 60-69 years with non-small cell lung cancer.

With respect to this clonotype: A much larger clonotype is one base distant, so this may be a read error. The rearrangement joins TRBV28 to TRBJ1-2; no definite D call. The V end lost 5 bases, the J end lost 6 bases, and 7 bases lay between the germline ends. CDR1 and CDR2 from the germline V gene are MDHEN and SYDVKM. The CDR3 is 11 amino acids. The CDR3 sequence: CASSASHGYTF. The CDR3 coding sequence is TGTGCCAGCAGTGCAAGCCATGGCTACACCTTC.

In this sample, this clonotype is hyperexpanded. The CDR3 sequence is CAYNRATNEKLFF. The DNA of the CDR3 is TGTGCCTACAACAGGGCAACTAATGAAAAACTGTTTTTT. V gene TRBV30 combines with J gene TRBJ1-4, with D perhaps TRBD1 (6 bases). Deletions cut 7 bases from V and 0 bases from J, with 9 bases between. In germline, CDR1 is GTSNPN, CDR2 SVGIG (reference sequence). CDR3 length equals 13 residues.

This clonotype was counted between two and nine times. This rearrangement joins TRBV3-2 to TRBJ1-4; TRBD1, the D gene given by the table, was not confirmed from the DNA. TRBV3-2 is a documented pseudogene. This CDR3 has 13 residues. For the CDR3, the DNA is TGTGCCAGCCGGGAAACCGGGGTAGAAAAACTGTTTTTT. Encoded protein: CASRETGVEKLFF.

This clonotype was picked up a small number of times. The V and J genes are TRBV25-1 and TRBJ2-3; 10 nucleotides match TRBD2. This CDR3 contains 18 residues. The germline V gene encodes CDR1 MGHDK and CDR2 SYGVNS. Trimming took 3 bases from V and 0 from J; bases not matched to a gene: 9. The CDR3 DNA is TGTGCCAGCAGTGATTCCACGCCGGGACTAGCGAGCACAGATACGCAGTATTTT. As protein: CASSDSTPGLASTDTQYF.

This clonotype occurred a few times. V gene TRBV28 combines with J gene TRBJ2-1; D possibly corresponds to TRBD1 (7 bases). The ends were cut back, 4 bases at V and 3 bases at J, with 19 bases in the middle. From germline, CDR1 is MDHEN and CDR2 SYDVKM. The CDR3 spans 17 residues. DNA of the CDR3: TGTGCCAGCAGTTCTTTCCTGACAGGGCGGGACTACAATGAGCAGTTCTTC. Translation gives CASSSFLTGRDYNEQFF.

About this clonotype itself: Relative to the germline gene, one junction end is altered; a read error may explain this. V gene TRBV7-9 combines with J gene TRBJ2-2; TRBD1 matches at 11 bases. Germline V CDR1 and CDR2: SEHNR, FQNEAQ (reference sequence). The length of the CDR3 is 16 residues. This chain's CDR3 is CAISLGQGAGTGELFF. The DNA for the CDR3 is TGTGCCATCAGCTTAGGACAGGGGGCAGGGACCGGGGAGCTGTTTTTT.